One sample yielded the 15 T cell receptor beta chains listed below, sequenced in a study of shared clonotypes between healthy human individuals. Sequencing used immunoSEQ multiplex PCR; TCRdb keeps in-frame clones, though not all of them. There are 550,000 to 700,000 clones in the sample; around 73% occur only once, and under 2% lies in the top ten. The sample consisted of memory CD4+ T cells sorted from blood. The subset: CD45RA-negative fraction. All receptors come from a woman in her thirties in good health.

This sequence joins TRBV4-1 and TRBJ2-7; D perhaps matches TRBD2 (6 bases). Between the trimmed V and J ends, which lost 1 base and 7 bases, there was a span of 23 bases. Germline CDR1 is MGHRA and CDR2 is YSYEKL. The CDR3 contains 17 residues. CDR3 bases: TGCGCCAGCAGCCAAGTCGATATGGGACTGAGGTACGGTGAGCAGTACTTC. This sequence encodes CASSQVDMGLRYGEQYF.

The chain uses TRBV5-8 and TRBJ1-5, with 9 bases identical to TRBD1. Trimming cost V 1 base and J 1 base; bases outside gene matches: 9. The CDR3 loop spans 18 amino acids. Germline CDR1 SGHTS, CDR2 YDEGEE. The CDR3 sequence: CASSLYRGQLESNQPQHF. CDR3 in DNA: TGTGCCAGCAGCTTGTACAGGGGGCAGTTGGAAAGCAATCAGCCCCAGCATTTT.

The gene calls are TRBV7-3 and TRBJ2-3; tentatively, D is TRBD2 (5 bases). Germline V gives CDR1 SGHTA, CDR2 FQGTGA. CDR3 length: 15 amino acids. Trimming removed 2 bases from V and 2 bases from J, with 11 bases in between. This CDR3 reads CASSLLGANTDTQYF. The CDR3 DNA sequence: TGTGCCAGCAGCTTACTGGGAGCGAACACAGATACGCAGTATTTT.

The chain uses TRBV19 and TRBJ1-2; D gene uncertain. Germline CDR1 LNHDA, CDR2 SQIVND (reference sequence). The V gene lost 5 bases and the J gene lost 2 bases, with 6 bases spanning the gap. The CDR3 extends over 12 amino acids. CDR3 residues: CASSGMNYGYTF. CDR3 bases: TGTGCCAGTAGTGGAATGAACTATGGCTACACCTTC.

The rearrangement uses TRBV7-9 and TRBJ2-3, with TRBD2 identical over 12 bases. The junction had 2 bases not matched to a gene; V was cut back by 5 bases and J by 5 bases. CDR1 is SEHNR, CDR2 FQNEAQ, per germline (reference sequence). The CDR3 covers 14 residues. The CDR3 nucleotides are TGTGCCAGCAGCCAGGGACTAGCGGGAGATACGCAGTATTTT. Translated, it gives CASSQGLAGDTQYF.

J is TRBJ2-7 and V is TRBV28; no clear D. The germline V and J ends were trimmed by 4 bases and 10 bases, with 11 bases remaining between them. This CDR3 contains 11 residues. Per germline, CDR1 MDHEN and CDR2 SYDVKM. CDR3 DNA sequence: TGTGCCAGCAGTTCCCGAGTAGGTCAGTACTTC. This codes for CASSSRVGQYF. Looking up the rest from reference TRBV28 and TRBJ2-7 gives the full variable domain: DVKVTQSSRYLVKRTGEKVFLECVQDMDHENMFWYRQDPGLGLRLIYFSYDVKMKEKGDIPEGYSVSREKKERFSLILESASTNQTSMYLCASSSRVGQYFGPGTRLTVT.

With regard to this clone: The sample has other DNA sequences that encode this CDR3 too. V is TRBV7-2 and J is TRBJ1-1; 8 positions match TRBD1. In germline, CDR1 is SGHTA, CDR2 FQGNSA. J gave up 1 base and V 4 bases, and 2 bases lay outside the gene matches. The CDR3 is 14 amino acids. The CDR3 DNA follows: TGTGCCAGCAGCTCCCAGGGGGCGAACACTGAAGCTTTCTTT. This codes for CASSSQGANTEAFF.

The gene calls are TRBV7-2 and TRBJ2-1, with TRBD2 as a possible D gene (5 bases). V gave up 5 bases and J gave up 1 base, with 12 bases separating them. The germline V gene encodes CDR1 SGHTA and CDR2 FQGNSA. The CDR3 is 15 residues long. The CDR3 loop is CASSPRGQSYNEQFF. The DNA of the CDR3 is TGTGCCAGCAGCCCTAGAGGGCAATCCTACAATGAGCAGTTCTTC.

The chain is built from TRBV7-4 and TRBJ1-5; no clear D gene. Trimming removed 6 bases at V and 0 bases at J, with 9 bases between. This CDR3 comprises 14 residues. In germline, CDR1 is SGHVT, CDR2 SQSDAQ. The CDR3 DNA reads TGTGCCAGCAGACTACTGATTAGCAATCAGCCCCAGCATTTT. Its protein product is CASRLLISNQPQHF.

V gene TRBV18 combines with J gene TRBJ2-7; 12 positions agree with TRBD2. V lost 2 bases and J lost 4; bases outside the gene matches: 6. The CDR3 has 16 amino acids. Germline V CDR1 and CDR2: KGHSH, LQKENI. DNA for the CDR3: TGTGCCAGCTCACCAACTACTAGCGGGGGGCGGTACGAGCAGTACTTC. This translates into CASSPTTSGGRYEQYF.

The CDR3 region has the DNA TGTGCCAGCAGTGATAATTCCGGGGCGTCCGAGCAGTACTTC. Amino acids: CASSDNSGASEQYF. This sequence joins TRBV25-1 and TRBJ2-7, with D possibly called TRBD1 or TRBD2 (5 bases each). Trimming shortened V by 3 bases and J by 6 bases, and 15 bases separated the two germline ends. CDR1 and CDR2 (germline): MGHDK, SYGVNS. The CDR3 spans 14 residues.

In its sample, this clone was seen many times. This chain joins TRBV7-2 and TRBJ2-2, with 11 bases aligning to TRBD2. J gave up 0 bases and V 9 bases, and 6 bases lay outside the gene matches. This CDR3 spans 16 amino acids. Germline V gives CDR1 SGHTA, CDR2 FQGNSA. In DNA, the CDR3 is TGTGCCAGTCCAGCTAGCGGGGGGACGAACACCGGGGAGCTGTTTTTT. Residues: CASPASGGTNTGELFF.

The chain combines TRBV4-1 with TRBJ1-1; D call uncertain. Germline CDR1 and CDR2: MGHRA and YSYEKL. V lost 0 bases and J lost 3, with 8 bases in between. This CDR3 comprises 14 residues. The chain's CDR3 is CASSQDRRDTEAFF. CDR3 bases: TGCGCCAGCAGCCAAGATCGAAGGGACACTGAAGCTTTCTTT.

The chain couples TRBV9 to TRBJ1-2, with D tentatively TRBD1 (5 bases). Germline CDR1 is SGDLS and CDR2 is YYNGEE. V was pared by 0 bases and J by 8 bases, with 17 bases between. This CDR3 contains 15 residues. The DNA of the CDR3 is TGTGCCAGCAGCGTAGGACTCGCCGGACAAGGGGGCTACACCTTC. Protein sequence: CASSVGLAGQGGYTF.

The J gene is TRBJ2-7, the V gene TRBV6-1; D gene uncertain. The CDR3 consists of 16 residues. Germline CDR1 is MNHNS and CDR2 is SASEGT. V lost 0 bases, J lost 0 bases, and 12 bases lay in between. As DNA, the CDR3 is TGTGCCAGCAGTGAAGCTCGGTGGGTGGGCTCCTACGAGCAGTACTTC. It translates to CASSEARWVGSYEQYF.